This T cell receptor (beta chain) originates from a study of PD-1 blockade in classical Hodgkin lymphoma. The sample's time point: cycle 4 day 1 (C4D1), after 5 to 7 weeks of nivolumab. All trial patients relapsed after autologous stem cell transplantation. Purification of CD4+ T cells from thawed PBMCs was performed via magnetic negative selection. On this clone: Its specificity is not known.

After removal of 6 bases from V and 7 bases from J, the junction contained 7 bases not matched to a gene. This CDR3 comprises 14 residues. Germline CDR1 reads MNHEY; CDR2 reads SVGAGI. Sequencing used immunoSEQ multiplex PCR; TCRdb keeps in-frame clones, though not all of them. Of 25,000 to 30,000 clones listed, about 82% are singletons. Study-wide points: Possibly reflecting disease activity or prior therapy, repertoire differences have causes that remain undefined. Nivolumab starters within 1 year of ASCT were excluded.

The receptor's source is a human donor with classical Hodgkin lymphoma. The chain is built from TRBV6-5 and TRBJ1-2; 11 positions match TRBD1. The specimen was CD4+ T cells from blood, collected before the fourth cycle of nivolumab. The CDR3 is CASRGTGGFSGYTF. The CDR3 DNA reads as TGTGCCAGCAGAGGGACAGGGGGTTTCAGTGGCTACACCTTC.